This is a list of T cell receptor beta chains from one sample in a study of fetal regulatory T cell absence and autoimmunity. Measured with immunoSEQ multiplex PCR; TCRdb has only the in-frame clones, and not every one. Of about 95,000 clones listed, about three quarters are singletons. Sequenced material: pancreas tissue. These receptors were taken from a male donor with IPEX syndrome. The CDR3 runs from the conserved cysteine through the conserved F or W. Each record gives: clone size, J gene, V gene, D gene, CDR3 DNA, CDR3 protein. D genes are given only for firm matches. Size is stated for part of the rows, as once, few or many counts, or as a class when the clone is expanded.

- | TRBJ2-1 | TRBV11-3 | - | TGTGCCAGCAGCTTAGATAGCGGAGGCTCCTACAATGAGCAGTTCTTC | CASSLDSGGSYNEQFF
- | TRBJ2-3 | TRBV29-1 | - | TGCAGCGTTGAGGTAACGACTAGGACAGATACGCAGTATTTT | CSVEVTTRTDTQYF
- | TRBJ2-6 | TRBV6-5 | - | TGTGCCAGCAGTGGGGCCAACGTCCTGACTTTC | CASSGANVLTF
- | TRBJ1-1 | TRBV30 | - | TGTGCCTGGAGTGTAGGATCGGGCACTGAAGCTTTCTTT | CAWSVGSGTEAFF
- | TRBJ1-1 | TRBV18 | - | TGTGCCAGCTCACCACGGGCCACACACACTGAAGCTTTCTTT | CASSPRATHTEAFF
- | TRBJ1-2 | TRBV4-2 | TRBD1 | TGTGCCAGCAGCCAAGATGGGACAGGGGATGGCTACACCTTC | CASSQDGTGDGYTF
- | TRBJ2-1 | TRBV6-5 | TRBD1 | TGTGCCAGCAGTTACGGGACAGGCCCCTACAATGAGCAGTTCTTC | CASSYGTGPYNEQFF
- | TRBJ2-1 | TRBV13 | - | TGTGCCAGCAGCTTGGGGGACCGGGGGACGTTCTTC | CASSLGDRGTFF
- | TRBJ1-2 | TRBV5-4 | TRBD1 | TGTGCCAGCAGCCCTAGGGACAGAGGAGGCTACACCTTC | CASSPRDRGGYTF
once | TRBJ2-7 | TRBV4-2 | TRBD2 | TGTGCCAGCAGCCTTCGACTAGCGGGAGAAGTTAGAGGAAGGACCTACGAGCAGTACTTC | CASSLRLAGEVRGRTYEQYF
- | TRBJ1-2 | TRBV19 | TRBD1 | TGTGCCAGTAGTATCCAGAACAGGGGCTACGGTGGCTACACCTTC | CASSIQNRGYGGYTF
few | TRBJ2-7 | TRBV7-9 | - | TGTGCCAGCAGCTTAGCCCCAATCGACAGGTCCTACGAGCAGTACTTC | CASSLAPIDRSYEQYF
- | TRBJ2-7 | TRBV7-2 | - | TGTGCCAGCAGCCCTGAAGATCCGATTATGGGGGAGCAGTACTTC | CASSPEDPIMGEQYF
- | TRBJ2-4 | TRBV7-6 | - | TGTGCCACCGATAGACCGTGGTGCTACTCTAATACACTAGCCAAAAACATTCAGTACTTC | CATDRPWCYSNTLAKNIQYF
- | TRBJ2-3 | TRBV2 | - | TGTGCCACGATACTACGCACAGATACGCAGTATTTT | CATILRTDTQYF
- | TRBJ1-5 | TRBV6-5 | - | TGTGCCAGCAGTTACTCCAGGGGCCAGGGGTTTGCCCAGCATTTT | CASSYSRGQGFAQHF
- | TRBJ2-5 | TRBV6-1 | - | TGTGCCAGCAGTGAAGCGGGCAGGGAATGGCGAGAGACCCAGTACTTC | CASSEAGREWRETQYF
- | TRBJ1-2 | TRBV5-1 | - | TGCGCCAGCAGCTTGACAGGGTTATATGGCTACACCTTC | CASSLTGLYGYTF
- | TRBJ2-1 | TRBV6-5 | TRBD1 | TGTGCCAGCAGTTACCGGGACAGGGGCTACAATGAGCAGTTCTTC | CASSYRDRGYNEQFF
- | TRBJ2-3 | TRBV2 | TRBD2 | TGTGCCAGCAGTGAGAAGCGGGGGAACACAGATACGCAGTATTTT | CASSEKRGNTDTQYF
few | TRBJ2-1 | TRBV5-1 | TRBD2 | TGCGCCAGCAGCTTGAGGACTAGCGGCCATGAGCAGTTCTTC | CASSLRTSGHEQFF
- | TRBJ2-1 | TRBV25-1 | TRBD2 | TGTGCCAGCAGTGACCAGCGGGAGATCCATGAGCAGTTCTTC | CASSDQREIHEQFF
- | TRBJ2-3 | TRBV5-6 | TRBD1 | TGTGCCAGCAGCTCTACGACAGGGAGCACAGATACGCAGTATTTT | CASSSTTGSTDTQYF
- | TRBJ2-1 | TRBV11-2 | TRBD2 | TGTGCCAGCAGCCCTTTTGGTAGCGGGTACAATGAGCAGTTCTTC | CASSPFGSGYNEQFF
- | TRBJ2-3 | TRBV7-6 | - | TGTGCCAGCAGCTTAGCCGGAGTACGAATGAATTTT | CASSLAGVRMNF
once | TRBJ2-1 | TRBV5-1 | - | TGCGCCAGCAGCTCGACCGGGACCACGACCTACAATGAGCAGTTCTTC | CASSSTGTTTYNEQFF
- | TRBJ2-1 | TRBV5-1 | TRBD2 | TGCGCCAGCAGTGCGGGGGGGTACAATGAGCAGTTCTTC | CASSAGGYNEQFF
- | TRBJ1-2 | TRBV6-4 | TRBD1 | TGTGCCAGCAGTGCGGGACAGGGGCGAGGCTACACCTTC | CASSAGQGRGYTF
- | TRBJ2-3 | TRBV13 | TRBD2 | TGTGCCAGCAGCTTAGCGGGAGGGCGGGGAGATACGCAGTATTTT | CASSLAGGRGDTQYF
- | TRBJ2-3 | TRBV19 | - | TGTGCCAGTAGTAGCGGGAGCACAGATACGCAGTATTTT | CASSSGSTDTQYF
once | TRBJ2-7 | TRBV5-1 | TRBD1 | TGCGCCAGCAGCTTGGATCCGGGACAGGGAGTCCCATTGTGGGAGCAGTACTTC | CASSLDPGQGVPLWEQYF
- | TRBJ2-6 | TRBV7-9 | - | TGTGCCAGCAGCAAATCTGGGGCCAACGTCCTGACTTTC | CASSKSGANVLTF
few | TRBJ2-2 | TRBV2 | - | TGTGCCAGCAGGGCAGGGTCCGGGGAGCTGTTTTTT | CASRAGSGELFF
- | TRBJ1-1 | TRBV5-1 | - | TGCGCCAGCAGCGCTCGACACAGGGAAGTCAGGAACACTGAAGCTTTCTTT | CASSARHREVRNTEAFF
- | TRBJ2-2 | TRBV13 | - | TGTGCCAGCAGCTCTGGACAGACCGGGGAGCTGTTTTTT | CASSSGQTGELFF
- | TRBJ1-2 | TRBV30 | - | TGTGCCTGCCGGGGACGGAATAAAATTTATGGCTACACCTTC | CACRGRNKIYGYTF
few | TRBJ1-6 | TRBV2 | - | TGTGCCAGCAGTGAAGAGGGAAGGTCCTATAATTCACCCCTCCACTTT | CASSEEGRSYNSPLHF
few | TRBJ2-3 | TRBV6-1 | TRBD2 | TGTGCCAGCAGTGAAGCGGGAGGGTGGACAGATACGCAGTATTTT | CASSEAGGWTDTQYF
once | TRBJ2-3 | TRBV2 | TRBD2 | TGTGCCAGCAGTGCTATCGGACTAGCGGATAGCACAGATACGCAGTATTTT | CASSAIGLADSTDTQYF
- | TRBJ2-5 | TRBV4-1 | - | TGCGCCAGCAGCCAAGACTGGGACCCCCAAGAGACCCAGTACTTC | CASSQDWDPQETQYF
few | TRBJ1-2 | TRBV29-1 | - | TGCAGCGTTGAAGTTGAAGGGAACTATGGCTACACCTTC | CSVEVEGNYGYTF
- | TRBJ1-5 | TRBV6-6 | - | TGTGCCAGCAGTTACCCCGGCAGCAATCAGCCCCAGCATTTT | CASSYPGSNQPQHF
- | TRBJ1-6 | TRBV2 | TRBD1 | TGTGCCAGCAGTGGTGGGACAGGGGAGGGTTCACCCCTCCACTTT | CASSGGTGEGSPLHF
- | TRBJ2-3 | TRBV5-6 | - | TGTGCCAGCAGCTTGTTGGGCAGGCCACAGGGAGATACGCAGTATTTT | CASSLLGRPQGDTQYF
- | TRBJ2-1 | TRBV9 | - | TGTGCCAGCAGCGACACCCCTAGCAATGAGCAGTTCTTC | CASSDTPSNEQFF